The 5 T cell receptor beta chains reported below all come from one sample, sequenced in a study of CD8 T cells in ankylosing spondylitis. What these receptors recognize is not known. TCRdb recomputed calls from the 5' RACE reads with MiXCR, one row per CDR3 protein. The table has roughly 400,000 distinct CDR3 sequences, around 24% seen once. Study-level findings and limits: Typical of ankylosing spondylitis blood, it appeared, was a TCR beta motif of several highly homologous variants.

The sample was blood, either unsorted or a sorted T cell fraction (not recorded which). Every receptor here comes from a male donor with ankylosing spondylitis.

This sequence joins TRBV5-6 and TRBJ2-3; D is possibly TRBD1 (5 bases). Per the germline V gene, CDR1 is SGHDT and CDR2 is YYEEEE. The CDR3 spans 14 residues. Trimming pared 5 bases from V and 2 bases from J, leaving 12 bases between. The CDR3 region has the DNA TGTGCCAGCAGACAGGATTGGGTCACAGATACGCAGTATTTT. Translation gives CASRQDWVTDTQYF.

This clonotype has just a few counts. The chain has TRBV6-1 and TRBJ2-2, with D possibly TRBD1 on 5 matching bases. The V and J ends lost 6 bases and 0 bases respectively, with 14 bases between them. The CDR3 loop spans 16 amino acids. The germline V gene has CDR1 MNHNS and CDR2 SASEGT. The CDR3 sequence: CASSQPRASNTGELFF. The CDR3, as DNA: TGTGCCAGCAGCCAACCCAGGGCCTCGAACACCGGGGAGCTGTTTTTT.

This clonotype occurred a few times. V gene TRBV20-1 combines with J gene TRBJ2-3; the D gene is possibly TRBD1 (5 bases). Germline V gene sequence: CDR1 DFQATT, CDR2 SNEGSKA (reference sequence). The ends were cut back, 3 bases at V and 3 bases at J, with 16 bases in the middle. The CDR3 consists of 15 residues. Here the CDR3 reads CSASTRGGWTDTQYF. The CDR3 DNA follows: TGCAGTGCTAGTACAAGGGGTGGGTGGACAGATACGCAGTATTTT.

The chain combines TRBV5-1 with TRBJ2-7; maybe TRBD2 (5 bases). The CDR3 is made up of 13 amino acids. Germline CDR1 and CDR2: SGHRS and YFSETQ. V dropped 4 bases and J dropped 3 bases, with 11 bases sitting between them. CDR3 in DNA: TGCGCCAGCAGCCATCGAGAGGGCTACGAGCAGTACTTC. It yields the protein CASSHREGYEQYF.

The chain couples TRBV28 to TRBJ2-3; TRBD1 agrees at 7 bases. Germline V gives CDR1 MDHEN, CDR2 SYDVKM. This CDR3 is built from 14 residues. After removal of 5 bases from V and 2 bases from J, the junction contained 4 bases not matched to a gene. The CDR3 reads CASSPTGITDTQYF. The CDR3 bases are TGTGCCAGCAGTCCGACAGGGATCACAGATACGCAGTATTTT. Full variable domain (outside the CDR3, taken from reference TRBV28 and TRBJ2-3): DVKVTQSSRYLVKRTGEKVFLECVQDMDHENMFWYRQDPGLGLRLIYFSYDVKMKEKGDIPEGYSVSREKKERFSLILESASTNQTSMYLCASSPTGITDTQYFGPGTRLTVL.